The 3 T cell receptor beta chains listed next were all sequenced from one sample in a study of human T cells and chemical hapten exposure. Sample time point: patch test 1, 2 weeks after DPC sensitization. Treatment indicated: therapeutic diphenylcyclopropenone sensitization with weekly scalp DPC. Total RNA was isolated from whole blood that had not been fractionated. In TCRdb, the RACE reads were re-called with MiXCR into one record per CDR3 protein. Here the sample spans 40,000 or so distinct CDR3 sequences, 3.5% to 4% being singletons. This specimen was whole blood, taken in connection with sensitization to the hapten diphenylcyclopropenone (DPC). All receptors derive from a man aged 45 to 65 with alopecia areata. Some clones in this sample may be carry-over from other donors' samples.

This clonotype was observed a few times. This chain connects TRBV12-3 or TRBV12-4 to TRBJ2-2; D is ambiguous. This CDR3 is built from 14 residues. The V gene lost 5 bases and the J gene lost 6 bases, with 13 bases spanning the gap. DNA for the CDR3: TGTGCCAGCAGTGTACGGACGGTGGCCGGGGAGCTGTTTTTT. Amino acids: CASSVRTVAGELFF.

This clonotype has at least ten counts. The chain joins TRBV5-1 to TRBJ1-1; possible D gene TRBD1, 6 bases. The V gene's germline CDR1 is SGHRS and CDR2 YFSETQ. Trimming removed 0 bases at V and 1 base at J, with 10 bases between. CDR3 size: 15 residues. The CDR3: CASSLVGGSNTEAFF. CDR3 in DNA: TGCGCCAGCAGCTTGGTCGGGGGCTCGAACACTGAAGCTTTCTTT.

This clonotype was found many times. The J gene is TRBJ1-5, the V gene TRBV29-1; 11 nucleotides align to TRBD1. The germline gives CDR1 SQVTM, CDR2 ANQGSEA. CDR3 length: 16 residues. After removal of 7 bases from V and 4 bases from J, the junction contained 12 bases not matched to a gene. CDR3 sequence reads: CSAQEGQGGRNQPQHF. DNA of the CDR3: TGCAGCGCCCAGGAGGGACAGGGGGGAAGGAATCAGCCCCAGCATTTT.